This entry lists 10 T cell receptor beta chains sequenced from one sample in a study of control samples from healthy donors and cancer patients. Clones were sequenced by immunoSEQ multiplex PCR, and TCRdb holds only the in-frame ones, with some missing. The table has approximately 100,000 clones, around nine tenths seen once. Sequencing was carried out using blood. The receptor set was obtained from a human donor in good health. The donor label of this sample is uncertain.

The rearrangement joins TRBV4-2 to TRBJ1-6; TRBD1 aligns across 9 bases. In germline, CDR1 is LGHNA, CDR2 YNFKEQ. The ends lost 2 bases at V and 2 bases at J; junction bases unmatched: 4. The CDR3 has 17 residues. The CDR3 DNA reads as TGTGCCAGCAGCCAACCGGGACAGGGACCCTATAATTCACCCCTCCACTTT. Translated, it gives CASSQPGQGPYNSPLHF.

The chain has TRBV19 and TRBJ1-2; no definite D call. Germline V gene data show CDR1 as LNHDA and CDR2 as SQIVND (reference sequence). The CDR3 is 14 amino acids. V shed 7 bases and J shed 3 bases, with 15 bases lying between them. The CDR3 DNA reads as TGTGCCAGTATATCGCCAGATGGGTACTATGGCTACACCTTC. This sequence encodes CASISPDGYYGYTF.

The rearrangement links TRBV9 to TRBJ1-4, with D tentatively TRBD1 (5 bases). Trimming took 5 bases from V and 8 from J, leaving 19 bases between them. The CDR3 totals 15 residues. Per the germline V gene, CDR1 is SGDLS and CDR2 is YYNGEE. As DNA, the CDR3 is TGTGCCAGCAGGCCCGGGGACTCTCAGGGAGAAAAACTGTTTTTT. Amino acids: CASRPGDSQGEKLFF.

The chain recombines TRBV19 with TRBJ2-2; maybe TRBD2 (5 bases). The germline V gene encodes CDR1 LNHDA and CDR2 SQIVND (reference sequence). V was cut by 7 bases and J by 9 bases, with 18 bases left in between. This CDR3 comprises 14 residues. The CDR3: CASIQEGGRRELFF. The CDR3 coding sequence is TGTGCCAGTATCCAGGAAGGAGGTCGTAGGGAGCTGTTTTTT.

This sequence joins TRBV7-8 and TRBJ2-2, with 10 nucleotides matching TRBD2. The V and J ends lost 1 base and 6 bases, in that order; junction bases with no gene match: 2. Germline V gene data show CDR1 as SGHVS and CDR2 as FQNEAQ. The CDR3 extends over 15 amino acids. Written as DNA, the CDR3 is TGTGCCAGCAGCTTAGTGACTAGCGGGTCCGGGGAGCTGTTTTTT. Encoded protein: CASSLVTSGSGELFF.

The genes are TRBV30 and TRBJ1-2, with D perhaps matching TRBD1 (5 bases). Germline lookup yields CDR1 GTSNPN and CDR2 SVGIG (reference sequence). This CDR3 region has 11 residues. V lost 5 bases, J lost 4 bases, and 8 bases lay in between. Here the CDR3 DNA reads TGTGCCTGGGGACACTCCTATGGCTACACCTTC. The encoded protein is CAWGHSYGYTF.

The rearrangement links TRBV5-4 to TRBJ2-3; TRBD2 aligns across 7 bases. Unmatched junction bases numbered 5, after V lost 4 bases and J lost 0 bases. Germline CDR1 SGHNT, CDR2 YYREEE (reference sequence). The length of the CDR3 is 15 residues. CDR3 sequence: CASSPRTSSTDTQYF. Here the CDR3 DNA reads TGTGCCAGCAGCCCCCGGACTAGTAGCACAGATACGCAGTATTTT.

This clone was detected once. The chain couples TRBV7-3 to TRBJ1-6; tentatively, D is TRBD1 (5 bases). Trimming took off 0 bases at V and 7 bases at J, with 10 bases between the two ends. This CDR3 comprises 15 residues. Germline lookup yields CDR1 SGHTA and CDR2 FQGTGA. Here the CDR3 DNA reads TGTGCCAGCAGCTTAACTGGGCAGGGAAATTCACCCCTCCACTTT. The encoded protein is CASSLTGQGNSPLHF.

The CDR3 is CASSLFGLADNEQFF. CDR3 nucleotides: TGCGCCAGCAGCTTGTTTGGACTAGCGGACAATGAGCAGTTCTTC. This chain joins TRBV5-1 and TRBJ2-1; TRBD2 aligns across 10 bases. Trimming took 1 base from V and 5 from J; bases not matched to a gene: 3. Per germline, CDR1 SGHRS and CDR2 YFSETQ. The CDR3 is made up of 15 amino acids.

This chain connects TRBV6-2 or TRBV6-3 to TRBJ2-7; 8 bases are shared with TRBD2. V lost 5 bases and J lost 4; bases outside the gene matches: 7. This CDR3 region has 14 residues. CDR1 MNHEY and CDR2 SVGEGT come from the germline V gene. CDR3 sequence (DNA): TGTGCCAGCAGTACCCCCGGGAGGGGGTACGAGCAGTACGTC. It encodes CASSTPGRGYEQYV.